Presented here are 24 T cell receptor beta chains from one specimen sequenced in a study of technical replicates of blood from a few donors. Assay used: immunoSEQ multiplex PCR; TCRdb lists only in-frame clones, some missing. The sample holds tens of thousands of clones, 85% to 95% seen once. The sequenced sample was T cells isolated from PBMCs. Receptors originate from a human donor in good health.

This sequence joins TRBV7-2 and TRBJ1-1; 10 bases agree with TRBD1. V lost 1 base, J lost 8 bases, and 4 bases stayed unmatched. This CDR3 is built from 14 residues. The germline V gene has CDR1 SGHTA and CDR2 FQGNSA. In DNA form, the CDR3 reads TGTGCCAGCAGCTTAGTTGGGACAGGGGAAGAAGCTTTCTTT. It yields the protein CASSLVGTGEEAFF.

This clone showed up just a few times. The V gene is TRBV11-2, the J gene TRBJ2-2; perhaps TRBD2 as D (6 bases). There are 16 residues in the CDR3. Germline V gene sequence: CDR1 SGHAT, CDR2 FQNNGV. Trimming cost V 5 bases and J 2 bases, with 15 bases left between them. CDR3: CASSRDGGINTGELFF. The CDR3 DNA reads TGTGCCAGCAGCCGGGACGGGGGTATTAACACCGGGGAGCTGTTTTTT.

The gene calls are TRBV5-4 and TRBJ2-7, with D possibly being TRBD1 (5 bases). Trimming took 2 bases from V and 0 from J, leaving 6 bases between them. Germline V gene lookup returns CDR1 SGHNT and CDR2 YYREEE (reference sequence). The CDR3 has 13 amino acids. As DNA, the CDR3 is TGTGCCAGCAGCTTCGACAGCTCCTACGAGCAGTACTTC. Protein product: CASSFDSSYEQYF.

The rearrangement joins TRBV7-8 to TRBJ2-1, with 8 bases that match TRBD2. The V segment lost 2 bases and the J segment 1 base; nucleotides outside the gene matches: 19. Germline-derived CDR1 and CDR2 are SGHVS and FQNEAQ. The CDR3 loop spans 21 amino acids. CDR3 DNA sequence: TGTGCCAGCAGCTTACTCGTTGGACTAGCCCTCGGGGTACCTTCCTACAATGAGCAGTTCTTC. As protein: CASSLLVGLALGVPSYNEQFF.

This chain joins TRBV27 and TRBJ2-7, with 11 bases lining up with TRBD2. V gave up 6 bases and J gave up 5 bases; unmatched junction bases: 9. This CDR3 comprises 15 residues. Germline V gene lookup returns CDR1 MNHEY and CDR2 SMNVEV (reference sequence). The DNA for the CDR3 is TGTGCCAGCAGAATAGCGGGAGGGGTTTCCGACGAGCAGTACTTC. This encodes CASRIAGGVSDEQYF.

The CDR3 sequence is CSPILVQGYNEQFF. The CDR3 nucleotides read TGCAGCCCGATTCTGGTACAGGGTTATAATGAGCAGTTCTTC. V is TRBV29-1 and J is TRBJ2-1; tentatively, D is TRBD1 (6 bases). Germline assignment: CDR1 SQVTM and CDR2 ANQGSEA. Trimming stripped 8 bases from V and 7 bases from J, with 21 bases between. The CDR3 loop spans 14 amino acids.

The V gene is TRBV10-3, the J gene TRBJ2-5, with a weak D call TRBD1 (6 bases). Germline-derived CDR1 and CDR2 are ENHRY and SYGVKD. Trimming took 2 bases from V and 5 from J, leaving 9 bases between them. The CDR3 totals 13 residues. CDR3 DNA sequence: TGTGCCATCAGTGAGGAGGGGGTGGAGACCCAGTACTTC. Protein product: CAISEEGVETQYF.

The CDR3 is CASSSGLAGTGTEKLFF. As DNA, the CDR3 is TGTGCCAGCAGCTCCGGTCTCGCGGGGACAGGGACGGAAAAACTGTTTTTT. V gene TRBV7-7 combines with J gene TRBJ1-4; TRBD1 aligns across 9 bases. The CDR3 is made up of 17 amino acids. Germline V gives CDR1 SSHAT, CDR2 FNYEAQ (reference sequence). The V and J ends lost 4 bases and 8 bases, in that order; junction bases with no gene match: 14.

This chain connects TRBV11-2 to TRBJ2-3, with a weak D call TRBD2 (6 bases). The germline V gene has CDR1 SGHAT and CDR2 FQNNGV. V shed 1 base and J shed 2 bases, with 16 bases lying between them. The CDR3 is 17 amino acids. The CDR3 DNA follows: TGTGCCAGCAGCTTAGGGCCTGGGACTTGGGACACAGATACGCAGTATTTT. Protein sequence: CASSLGPGTWDTDTQYF. Filled out from reference TRBV11-2 and TRBJ2-3, the complete variable domain reads EAGVAQSPRYKIIEKRQSVAFWCNPISGHATLYWYQQILGQGPKLLIQFQNNGVVDDSQLPKDRFSAERLKGVDSTLKIQPAKLEDSAVYLCASSLGPGTWDTDTQYFGPGTRLTVL.

In regard to this clone: The sample contains more than one DNA sequence encoding this CDR3. The DNA for the CDR3 is TGTGCCAGTAGTACTTACACTGAAGCTTTCTTT. It is translated as CASSTYTEAFF. The V and J genes are TRBV19 and TRBJ1-1; D gene unclear. Germline CDR1 and CDR2: LNHDA and SQIVND (reference sequence). The CDR3 runs 11 residues. Trimming stripped 4 bases from V and 3 bases from J, with 3 bases between.

V and J are TRBV5-1 and TRBJ2-7, with 10 positions matching TRBD1. CDR3 size: 16 residues. The ends lost 4 bases at V and 4 bases at J; junction bases unmatched: 11. Germline V CDR1 and CDR2: SGHRS, YFSETQ. The CDR3 protein is CASSPIPTGGIYEQYF. CDR3 DNA sequence: TGCGCCAGCAGCCCCATTCCGACAGGGGGCATATACGAGCAGTACTTC.

This rearrangement joins TRBV7-9 to TRBJ1-1; 9 bases are shared with TRBD1. With 4 bases clipped from V and 5 bases from J, the junction kept 11 bases outside the gene matches. The CDR3 consists of 16 residues. Germline CDR1 is SEHNR and CDR2 is FQNEAQ (reference sequence). The CDR3 DNA reads as TGTGCCAGCAGCTCCTTGGGGACAGGGTGGGAAACTGAAGCTTTCTTT. Translating it yields CASSSLGTGWETEAFF.

The chain carries TRBV4-1 and TRBJ2-1, with TRBD2 as a possible D gene (5 bases). Germline V gene data show CDR1 as MGHRA and CDR2 as YSYEKL. V was pared by 1 base and J by 4 bases, with 11 bases between. This CDR3 contains 15 residues. This chain's CDR3 is CASSQVPGMYNEQFF. The CDR3 bases are TGCGCCAGCAGCCAAGTCCCCGGGATGTACAATGAGCAGTTCTTC.

The chain links TRBV27 to TRBJ2-7; 15 nucleotides match TRBD2. CDR1 and CDR2 (germline): MNHEY, SMNVEV (reference sequence). The V and J ends lost 5 bases and 3 bases, in that order; junction bases with no gene match: 11. CDR3 length equals 18 residues. The CDR3 reads CASSLIGLAGGPSYEQYF. The CDR3 DNA follows: TGTGCCAGCAGTCTTATAGGACTAGCGGGAGGGCCTAGCTACGAGCAGTACTTC.

The chain links TRBV7-9 to TRBJ2-5; perhaps TRBD1 as D (5 bases). CDR3 length: 15 amino acids. Per germline, CDR1 SEHNR and CDR2 FQNEAQ (reference sequence). The V gene lost 1 base and the J gene lost 1 base, with 10 bases spanning the gap. Here the CDR3 reads CASSLVPGLQETQYF. The CDR3 coding sequence is TGTGCCAGCAGCTTAGTTCCAGGGCTCCAAGAGACCCAGTACTTC.

V is TRBV19 and J is TRBJ1-5, with 7 positions matching TRBD1. The CDR3 has 14 residues. Trimming at V came to 3 bases and at J to 9 bases, leaving 8 bases not matched to a gene. The V gene's germline CDR1 is LNHDA and CDR2 SQIVND (reference sequence). CDR3 DNA: TGTGCCAGTAGTATTACAGGGGCCACCGGGCCCCAGCATTTT. This translates into CASSITGATGPQHF.

The chain carries TRBV27 and TRBJ2-4; D call uncertain. V lost 5 bases and J 8 bases, leaving 13 bases between the germline ends. The germline gives CDR1 MNHEY, CDR2 SMNVEV (reference sequence). CDR3 length equals 13 residues. CDR3 DNA sequence: TGTGCCAGCAGTCCCTCCCGTCGGGACATTCAGTACTTC. Translated, it gives CASSPSRRDIQYF.

CDR3 nucleotide sequence: TGTGCCAGCAGCTTAGGCAGGGATGGCTACACCTTC. It is translated as CASSLGRDGYTF. This chain links TRBV7-9 with TRBJ1-2; TRBD1 is a possible D gene (5 bases). Germline V gene lookup returns CDR1 SEHNR and CDR2 FQNEAQ (reference sequence). V was cut by 1 base and J by 6 bases, with 6 bases left in between. The CDR3 is made up of 12 amino acids.

This rearrangement joins TRBV11-3 to TRBJ1-4; TRBD1 might be the D (6 bases). The ends were cut back, 8 bases at V and 0 bases at J, with 10 bases in the middle. Germline V gene data show CDR1 as SGHNT and CDR2 as YENEEA. The CDR3 totals 14 residues. The chain's CDR3 is CASSRTATNEKLFF. DNA of the CDR3: TGTGCCAGCTCTCGGACAGCAACTAATGAAAAACTGTTTTTT.

The chain joins TRBV27 to TRBJ2-4; TRBD2 is a possible D gene (5 bases). Germline values: CDR1 MNHEY, CDR2 SMNVEV (reference sequence). Trimming shortened V by 0 bases and J by 0 bases, and 15 bases separated the two germline ends. The CDR3 extends over 18 amino acids. The CDR3 is CASSLSKGVGLAKNIQYF. The CDR3 DNA sequence: TGTGCCAGCAGTTTATCTAAGGGAGTGGGGTTAGCCAAAAACATTCAGTACTTC.

The genes are TRBV19 and TRBJ2-1; D gene uncertain. Trimming left V 5 bases short and J 6 bases short, with 8 bases between. Germline V gene lookup returns CDR1 LNHDA and CDR2 SQIVND (reference sequence). The CDR3 consists of 12 residues. The CDR3: CASSESRNEQFF. The CDR3 DNA reads TGTGCCAGTAGTGAAAGCCGCAATGAGCAGTTCTTC.

The chain joins TRBV7-9 to TRBJ2-7; 8 bases match TRBD1. This CDR3 contains 15 residues. V shed 4 bases and J 3 bases; nucleotides not matched to a gene: 8. Germline CDR1 SEHNR, CDR2 FQNEAQ (reference sequence). This CDR3 is CASSSKGQADYEQYF. CDR3 in DNA: TGTGCCAGCAGCTCAAAGGGACAGGCAGACTACGAGCAGTACTTC.

The chain couples TRBV7-8 to TRBJ2-1, with 7 bases aligning to TRBD2. CDR3 length equals 16 residues. The trim removed 1 base at V and 4 bases at J, leaving 7 bases unmatched. CDR1 is SGHVS, CDR2 FQNEAQ, per germline. The CDR3 protein is CASSLGYPSGYNEQFF. In DNA form, the CDR3 reads TGTGCCAGCAGCTTAGGATATCCTAGCGGATACAATGAGCAGTTCTTC. The variable domain in full, completed from reference TRBV7-8 and TRBJ2-1, reads GAGVSQSPRYKVAKRGQDVALRCDPISGHVSLFWYQQALGQGPEFLTYFQNEAQLDKSGLPSDRFFAERPEGSVSTLKIQRTQQEDSAVYLCASSLGYPSGYNEQFFGPGTRLTVL.

This sequence joins TRBV5-1 and TRBJ2-7; 11 nucleotides agree with TRBD2. The CDR3 loop spans 16 amino acids. After removal of 5 bases from V and 2 bases from J, the junction contained 9 bases not matched to a gene. Germline loops: CDR1 SGHRS, CDR2 YFSETQ. The CDR3 here is CASRPLSGREAYEQYF. The CDR3 DNA reads TGCGCCAGCAGACCCCTTAGCGGGAGGGAAGCCTACGAGCAGTACTTC.